This T cell receptor (beta chain) was observed in a study of regulatory T cells in long-lasting Graves disease. Time point indicated: newly diagnosed GD, antithyroid drugs for less than 3 months. Preparation of the TCR library used RNA extracted from PBMCs. Both iRepertoire HTBI primers and Arm-PCR of CDR3 regions were used to build the TCR beta libraries. MiXCR, applied by TCRdb to the multiplex PCR reads, yields one record per CDR3 protein. The sample consists of approximately 350,000 distinct CDR3 sequences, under 20% of them appearing once. This clonotype showed up just a few times. Germline assignment: CDR1 SEHNR and CDR2 FQNEAQ (reference sequence). This CDR3 spans 13 amino acids. Trimming stripped 5 bases from V and 7 bases from J, with 11 bases between. In addition, the sample was reused for a study of T cells in Graves' hyperthyroidism and ophthalmopathy. That report notes: An initial round of RT-PCR targeting the TCR CDR3 relied on the HTBI primer set.

This chain connects TRBV7-9 to TRBJ1-4; possible D gene TRBD1, 5 bases. Sample: peripheral blood mononuclear cells (PBMCs), taken at new diagnosis, from a patient treated with antithyroid drugs. The receptor was isolated from a woman in her late teens or twenties with Graves disease. Written as DNA, the CDR3 is TGTGCCAGCAGCCCTCTGGGGGGTGAAAAACTGTTTTTT. This encodes CASSPLGGEKLFF.